This TCR beta chain originates from a study of T cell clones after liver transplantation. Across the whole study: TCRbeta sequencing after a pre-transplant mixed lymphocyte reaction identified graft-donor-reactive clones, later tracked in post-transplant blood. Study-wide points: Compared with third party-reactive sequences, donor-reactive ones declined more, independent of withdrawal success. These preliminary findings come from unstandardized post-transplant sampling times. Low donor cell numbers restricted donor-reactive repertoire measurement in a couple of subjects.

In the case of this clone: Its matching antigen is unknown.

The table came from immunoSEQ multiplex PCR; TCRdb's copy has only in-frame clones and leaves some out. The table includes roughly 100,000 clones, approximately 78% detected once. V gave up 1 base and J gave up 5 bases, with 8 bases separating them. Germline V gene data show CDR1 as SGHDN and CDR2 as FVKESK. The length of the CDR3 is 13 residues. The V call is TRBV14, the J call TRBJ2-5; no firm D call. The clonotype was recovered from a human donor who received a liver transplant. The source was CD4+ T cells from blood, collected before liver transplant. The CDR3 coding sequence is TGTGCCAGCAGCCAAGTCAGGCTTGAGACCCAGTACTTC. It is translated as CASSQVRLETQYF.